The present TCR beta chain was sequenced within a study of blood T cell repertoires in COVID-19. About the study: Samples representing acute and convalescent COVID-19 were sourced from the United States, Italy and Spain. Sample material is recorded as cDNA or gDNA derived from T cells, B-cell-depleted T cells, or PBMCs.

This clone was observed once. Authors' analysis steps: Amplifying reference gene primers gave estimates of nucleated cell counts. The repertoire was sequenced with immunoSEQ multiplex PCR; TCRdb's copy has only in-frame clones and lacks some. The D gene and trimming were derived from the DNA, and the V and J assignments and clone size from that table. Altogether around 100,000 clones are present, 85% to 90% being singletons, with the ten largest covering roughly 5.3%. CDR1 and CDR2 from the germline V gene are SGHVS and FNYEAQ. Trimming removed 4 bases from V and 8 bases from J; junction bases left unmatched: 7. The CDR3 spans 15 residues.

The chain recombines TRBV7-6 with TRBJ2-1, with 11 nucleotides matching TRBD2. Specimen: peripheral blood. The sequence came from a human donor in a cohort sampled during active COVID-19. CDR3 in DNA: TGTGCCAGCAGCTACCTAGCGGGGGGAGTGTATGAGCAGTTCTTC. Residues: CASSYLAGGVYEQFF.